This T cell receptor beta chain emerged from a study of T cells in Graves' hyperthyroidism and ophthalmopathy. The CDR3 contains 13 residues. From germline, CDR1 is SQVTM and CDR2 ANQGSEA. V lost 5 bases and J lost 4; bases outside the gene matches: 7. TCR beta CDR3 region amplification was performed from RNA transcripts. The study used the HTBI primer set for a first-round RT-PCR of the TCR CDR3. Via MiXCR, TCRdb re-called the multiplex PCR reads, giving one row per CDR3 protein. The sample holds about 500,000 distinct CDR3 sequences, roughly 15% seen once. This clonotype was detected only a few times.

Sequenced: blood. This chain links TRBV29-1 with TRBJ1-1; 7 nucleotides align to TRBD1. This TCR was sampled from a woman aged 18 to 35 with Graves' ophthalmopathy. This chain's CDR3 is CSVLTGKGTEAFF. The CDR3 DNA reads TGCAGCGTTTTGACAGGGAAAGGCACTGAAGCTTTCTTT.